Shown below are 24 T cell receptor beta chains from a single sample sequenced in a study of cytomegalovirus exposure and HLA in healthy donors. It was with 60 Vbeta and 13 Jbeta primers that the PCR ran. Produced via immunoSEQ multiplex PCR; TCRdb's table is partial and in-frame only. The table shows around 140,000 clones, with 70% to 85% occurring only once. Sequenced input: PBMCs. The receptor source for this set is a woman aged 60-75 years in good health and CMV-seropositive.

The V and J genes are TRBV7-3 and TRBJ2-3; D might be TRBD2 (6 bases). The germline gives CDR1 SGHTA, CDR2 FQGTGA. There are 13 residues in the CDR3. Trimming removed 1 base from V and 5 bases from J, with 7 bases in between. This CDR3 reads CASSLMEGDTQYF. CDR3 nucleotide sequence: TGTGCCAGCAGCTTAATGGAGGGAGATACGCAGTATTTT. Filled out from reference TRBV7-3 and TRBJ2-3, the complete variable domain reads GAGVSQTPSNKVTEKGKYVELRCDPISGHTALYWYRQSLGQGPEFLIYFQGTGAADDSGLPNDRFFAVRPEGSVSTLKIQRTERGDSAVYLCASSLMEGDTQYFGPGTRLTVL.

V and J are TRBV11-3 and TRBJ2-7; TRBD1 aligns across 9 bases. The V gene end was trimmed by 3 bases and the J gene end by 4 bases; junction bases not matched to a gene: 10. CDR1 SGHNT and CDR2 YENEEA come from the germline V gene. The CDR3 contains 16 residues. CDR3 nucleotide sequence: TGTGCCAGCAGCTTCGAAGGGCCGGGACAGGGATACGAGCAGTACTTC. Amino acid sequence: CASSFEGPGQGYEQYF.

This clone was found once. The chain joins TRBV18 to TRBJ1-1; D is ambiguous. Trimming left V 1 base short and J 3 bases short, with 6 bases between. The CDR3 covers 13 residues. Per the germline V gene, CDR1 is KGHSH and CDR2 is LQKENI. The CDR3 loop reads CASSPHPDTEAFF. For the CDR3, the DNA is TGTGCCAGCTCACCACACCCGGACACTGAAGCTTTCTTT. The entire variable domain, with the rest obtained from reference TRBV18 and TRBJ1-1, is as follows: NAGVMQNPRHLVRRRGQEARLRCSPMKGHSHVYWYRQLPEEGLKFMVYLQKENIIDESGMPKERFSAEFPKEGPSILRIQQVVRGDSAAYFCASSPHPDTEAFFGQGTRLTVV.

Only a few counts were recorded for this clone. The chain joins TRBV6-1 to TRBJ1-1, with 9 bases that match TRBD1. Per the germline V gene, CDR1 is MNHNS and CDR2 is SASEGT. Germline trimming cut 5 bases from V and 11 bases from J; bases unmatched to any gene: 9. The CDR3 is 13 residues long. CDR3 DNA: TGTGCCAGCAGTTCCCCGGACAGGGGCAGGGCTTTCTTT. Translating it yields CASSSPDRGRAFF.

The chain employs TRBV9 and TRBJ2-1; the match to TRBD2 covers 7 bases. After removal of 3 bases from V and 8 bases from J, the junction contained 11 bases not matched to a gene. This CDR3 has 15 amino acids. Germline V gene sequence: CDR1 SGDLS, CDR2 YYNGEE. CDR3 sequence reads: CASSGWTSGGDEQFF. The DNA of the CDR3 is TGTGCCAGCAGCGGATGGACTAGTGGGGGGGATGAGCAGTTCTTC.

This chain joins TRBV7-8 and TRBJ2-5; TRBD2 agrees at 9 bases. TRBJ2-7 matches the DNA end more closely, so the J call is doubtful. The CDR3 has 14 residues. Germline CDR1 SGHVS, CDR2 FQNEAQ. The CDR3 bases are TGTGCCAGCAGCGTCGGGACTAGCCCCTACGAGCAGTACTTC. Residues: CASSVGTSPYEQYF.

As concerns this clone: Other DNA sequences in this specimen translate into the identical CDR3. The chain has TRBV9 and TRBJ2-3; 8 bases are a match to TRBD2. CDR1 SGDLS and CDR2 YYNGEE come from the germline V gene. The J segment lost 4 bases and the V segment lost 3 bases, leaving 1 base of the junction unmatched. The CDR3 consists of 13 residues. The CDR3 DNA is TGTGCCAGCAGCGAGCGGGAGTCAGATACGCAGTATTTT. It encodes CASSERESDTQYF.

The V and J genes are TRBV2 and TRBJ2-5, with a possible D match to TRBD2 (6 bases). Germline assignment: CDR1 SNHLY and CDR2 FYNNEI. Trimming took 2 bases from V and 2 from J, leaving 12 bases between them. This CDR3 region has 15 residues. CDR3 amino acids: CASSESGLPQETQYF. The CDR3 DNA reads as TGTGCCAGCAGTGAATCGGGACTGCCGCAAGAGACCCAGTACTTC.

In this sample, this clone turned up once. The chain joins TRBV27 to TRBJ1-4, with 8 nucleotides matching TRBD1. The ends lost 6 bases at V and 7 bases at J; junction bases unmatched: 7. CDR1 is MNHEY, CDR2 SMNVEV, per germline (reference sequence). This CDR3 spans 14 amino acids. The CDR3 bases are TGTGCCAGCAGACTCCGGGACAGGTCTGAAAAACTGTTTTTT. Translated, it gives CASRLRDRSEKLFF.

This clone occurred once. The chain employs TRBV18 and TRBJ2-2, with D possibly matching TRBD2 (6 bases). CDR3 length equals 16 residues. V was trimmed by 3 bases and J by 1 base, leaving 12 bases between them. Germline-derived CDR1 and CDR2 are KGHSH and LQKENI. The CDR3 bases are TGTGCCAGCTCACCCCTGAGGAGGGAGAACACCGGGGAGCTGTTTTTT. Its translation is CASSPLRRENTGELFF.

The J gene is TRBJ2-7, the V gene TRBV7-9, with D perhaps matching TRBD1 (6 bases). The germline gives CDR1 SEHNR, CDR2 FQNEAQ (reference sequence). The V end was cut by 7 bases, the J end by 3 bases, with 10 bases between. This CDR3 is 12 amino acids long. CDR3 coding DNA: TGTGCCAGCACCGGACAGAGCTACGAGCAGTACTTC. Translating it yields CASTGQSYEQYF.

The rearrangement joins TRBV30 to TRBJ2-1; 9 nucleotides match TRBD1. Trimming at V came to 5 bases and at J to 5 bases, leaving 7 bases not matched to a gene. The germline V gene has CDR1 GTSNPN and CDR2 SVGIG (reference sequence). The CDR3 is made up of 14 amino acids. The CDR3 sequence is CAWGRDRVNNEQFF. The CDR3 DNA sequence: TGTGCCTGGGGCCGGGACAGGGTGAACAATGAGCAGTTCTTC.

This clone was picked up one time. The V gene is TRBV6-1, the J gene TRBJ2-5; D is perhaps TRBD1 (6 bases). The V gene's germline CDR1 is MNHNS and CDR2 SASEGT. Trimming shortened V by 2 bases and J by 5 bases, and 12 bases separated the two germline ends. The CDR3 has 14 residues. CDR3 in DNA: TGTGCCAGCAGTGAACTGGGGCAGGGGGAGACCCAGTACTTC. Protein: CASSELGQGETQYF.

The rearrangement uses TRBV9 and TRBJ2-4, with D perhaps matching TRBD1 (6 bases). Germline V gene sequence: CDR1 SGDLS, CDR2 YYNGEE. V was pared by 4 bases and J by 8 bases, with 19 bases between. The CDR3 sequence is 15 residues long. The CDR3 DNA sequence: TGTGCCAGCAGCCCAGCTTGGGGGCCCCAGGACATTCAGTACTTC. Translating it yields CASSPAWGPQDIQYF. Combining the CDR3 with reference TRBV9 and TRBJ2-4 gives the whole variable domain DSGVTQTPKHLITATGQRVTLRCSPRSGDLSVYWYQQSLDQGLQFLIQYYNGEERAKGNILERFSAQQFPDLHSELNLSSLELGDSALYFCASSPAWGPQDIQYFGAGTRLSVL.

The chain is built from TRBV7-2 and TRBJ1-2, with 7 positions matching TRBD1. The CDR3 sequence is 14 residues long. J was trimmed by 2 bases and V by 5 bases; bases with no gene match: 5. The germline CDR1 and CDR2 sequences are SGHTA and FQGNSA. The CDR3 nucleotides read TGTGCCAGCAGCCCTCAGGGACAGAACTATGGCTACACCTTC. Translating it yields CASSPQGQNYGYTF.

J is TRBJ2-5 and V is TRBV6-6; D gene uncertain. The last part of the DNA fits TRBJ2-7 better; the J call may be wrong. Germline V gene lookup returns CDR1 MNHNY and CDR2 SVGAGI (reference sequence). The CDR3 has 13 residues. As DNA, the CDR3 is TGTGCCAGCAGTTACTCCAATTCCAACGAGCAGTACTTC. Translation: CASSYSNSNEQYF.

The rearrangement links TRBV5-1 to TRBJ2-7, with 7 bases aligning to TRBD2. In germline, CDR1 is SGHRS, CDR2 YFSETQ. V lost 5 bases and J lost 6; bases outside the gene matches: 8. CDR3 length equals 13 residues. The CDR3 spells CASRGEGGLEQYF. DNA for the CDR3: TGCGCCAGCAGAGGCGAGGGAGGGCTCGAGCAGTACTTC.

The CDR3 nucleotides read TGTGCCAGCAGCCAAGAAGGACAGGGTTCGGACACTGAAGCTTTCTTT. This translates into CASSQEGQGSDTEAFF. The chain recombines TRBV4-2 with TRBJ1-1; 8 bases fit TRBD1. The CDR3 runs to 16 residues. The junction had 6 bases not matched to a gene; V was cut back by 0 bases and J by 3 bases. The germline V gene encodes CDR1 LGHNA and CDR2 YNFKEQ.

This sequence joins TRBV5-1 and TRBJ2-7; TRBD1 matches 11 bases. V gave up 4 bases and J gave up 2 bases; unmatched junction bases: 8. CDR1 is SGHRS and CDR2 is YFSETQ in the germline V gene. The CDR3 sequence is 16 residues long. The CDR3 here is CASSPGTGGVPYEQYF. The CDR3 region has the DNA TGCGCCAGCAGCCCAGGGACAGGGGGAGTTCCCTACGAGCAGTACTTC.

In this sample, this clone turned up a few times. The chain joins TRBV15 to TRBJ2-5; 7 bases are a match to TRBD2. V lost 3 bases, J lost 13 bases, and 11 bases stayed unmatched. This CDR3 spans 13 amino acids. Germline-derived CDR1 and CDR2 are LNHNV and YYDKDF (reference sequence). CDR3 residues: CATSRAREDHRYF. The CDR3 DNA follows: TGTGCCACCAGCAGGGCCCGGGAGGATCATCGGTACTTC.

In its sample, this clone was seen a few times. CDR3 loop: CASTAGGGTEAFF. CDR3 bases: TGTGCCAGCACCGCGGGGGGCGGGACTGAAGCTTTCTTT. The chain has TRBV28 and TRBJ1-1, with D tentatively TRBD1 (6 bases). The CDR3 runs 13 residues. V dropped 7 bases and J dropped 5 bases, with 14 bases sitting between them. Germline CDR1 MDHEN, CDR2 SYDVKM.

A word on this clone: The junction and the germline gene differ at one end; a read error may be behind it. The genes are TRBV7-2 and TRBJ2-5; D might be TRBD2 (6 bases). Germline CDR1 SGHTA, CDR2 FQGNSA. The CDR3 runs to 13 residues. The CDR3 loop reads CANSIGDFKTQYF. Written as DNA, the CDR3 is TGTGCCAACAGCATAGGGGACTTTAAGACCCAGTACTTC.

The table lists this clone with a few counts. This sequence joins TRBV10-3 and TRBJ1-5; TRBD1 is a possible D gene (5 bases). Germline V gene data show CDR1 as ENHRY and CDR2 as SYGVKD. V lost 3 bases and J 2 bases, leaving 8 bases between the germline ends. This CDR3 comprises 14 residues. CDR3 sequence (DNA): TGTGCCATCAGTGACAGGGCGGGCAATCAGCCCCAGCATTTT. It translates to CAISDRAGNQPQHF.

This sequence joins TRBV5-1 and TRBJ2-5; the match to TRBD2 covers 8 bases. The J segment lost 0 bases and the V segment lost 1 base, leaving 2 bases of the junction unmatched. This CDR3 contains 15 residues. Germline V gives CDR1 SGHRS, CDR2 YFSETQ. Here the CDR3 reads CASSLNSGNQETQYF. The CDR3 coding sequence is TGCGCCAGCAGCTTGAATAGCGGGAACCAAGAGACCCAGTACTTC.